This entry concerns a single T cell receptor beta chain. Trimming pared 5 bases from V and 0 bases from J, leaving 8 bases between. Germline V gene lookup returns CDR1 MDHEN and CDR2 SYDVKM. The CDR3 loop spans 14 amino acids. Investigators spread the genomic DNA of each subset evenly over several immunoSEQ plates. Generated by immunoSEQ multiplex PCR, the TCRdb table keeps only in-frame clones and is missing some. The sample consists of approximately 1.5 million clones, 98% of them appearing once. This specimen comes from a study of shared clonotypes between healthy human individuals. Study-level information: Donors, aged 18 to 49, were a couple of women and three men. There were three CD4 naive, three CD4 memory, two CD8 naive and one CD8 memory plates per donor.

Input material: naive CD4+ T cells sorted from blood. Described subset: CD45RA+ positively selected. V and J are TRBV28 and TRBJ1-5, with D hard to call. The sequence came from a man aged 30 to 39 in good health. DNA of the CDR3: TGTGCCAGCAGTCGTCAAGTTAGCAATCAGCCCCAGCATTTT. The encoded protein is CASSRQVSNQPQHF. Filled out from reference TRBV28 and TRBJ1-5, the complete variable domain reads DVKVTQSSRYLVKRTGEKVFLECVQDMDHENMFWYRQDPGLGLRLIYFSYDVKMKEKGDIPEGYSVSREKKERFSLILESASTNQTSMYLCASSRQVSNQPQHFGDGTRLSIL.